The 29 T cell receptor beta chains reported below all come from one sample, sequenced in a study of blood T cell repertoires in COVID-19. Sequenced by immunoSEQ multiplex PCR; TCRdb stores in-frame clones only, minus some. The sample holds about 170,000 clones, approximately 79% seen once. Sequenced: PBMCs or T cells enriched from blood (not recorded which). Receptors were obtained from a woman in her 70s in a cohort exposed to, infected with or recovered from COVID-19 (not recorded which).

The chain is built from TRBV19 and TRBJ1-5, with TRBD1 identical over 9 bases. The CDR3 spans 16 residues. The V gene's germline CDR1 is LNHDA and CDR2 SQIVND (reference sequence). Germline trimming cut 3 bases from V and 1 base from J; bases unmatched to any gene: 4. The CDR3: CASSIPGQGSNQPQHF. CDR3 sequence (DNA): TGTGCCAGTAGTATCCCGGGACAGGGCAGCAATCAGCCCCAGCATTTT.

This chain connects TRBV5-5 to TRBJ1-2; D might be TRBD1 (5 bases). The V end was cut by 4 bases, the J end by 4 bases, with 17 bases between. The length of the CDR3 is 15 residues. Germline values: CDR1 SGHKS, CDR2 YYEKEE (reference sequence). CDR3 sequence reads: CASSLRALGPYGYTF. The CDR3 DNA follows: TGTGCCAGCAGCCTTCGAGCCTTGGGGCCCTATGGCTACACCTTC. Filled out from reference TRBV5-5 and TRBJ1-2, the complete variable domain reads DAGVTQSPTHLIKTRGQQVTLRCSPISGHKSVSWYQQVLGQGPQFIFQYYEKEERGRGNFPDRFSARQFPNYSSELNVNALLLGDSALYLCASSLRALGPYGYTFGSGTRLTVV.

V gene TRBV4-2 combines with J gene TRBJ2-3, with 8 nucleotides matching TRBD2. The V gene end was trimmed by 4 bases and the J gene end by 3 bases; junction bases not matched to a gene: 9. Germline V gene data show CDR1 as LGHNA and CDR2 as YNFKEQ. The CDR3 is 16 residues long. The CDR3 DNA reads TGTGCCAGCAGCCCGCGAGCGGGAGTTGGGACAGATACGCAGTATTTT. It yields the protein CASSPRAGVGTDTQYF.

CDR3 DNA sequence: TGTGCCAGCAGCTTATTCGGGGCTGGGCGGGAGAACGTGCAGTTCTTC. The encoded protein is CASSLFGAGRENVQFF. The rearrangement links TRBV7-2 to TRBJ2-1, with 7 bases aligning to TRBD2. V dropped 2 bases and J dropped 12; count of bases not matched to a gene: 16. The V gene's germline CDR1 is SGHTA and CDR2 FQGNSA. The CDR3 totals 16 residues.

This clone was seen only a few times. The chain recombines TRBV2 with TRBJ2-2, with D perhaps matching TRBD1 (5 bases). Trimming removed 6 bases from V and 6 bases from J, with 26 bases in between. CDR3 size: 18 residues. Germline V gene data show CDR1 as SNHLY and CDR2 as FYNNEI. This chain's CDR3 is CASSLFPPSGIYAGELFF. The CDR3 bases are TGTGCCAGCAGCCTTTTCCCTCCCTCAGGGATTTACGCCGGGGAGCTGTTTTTT.

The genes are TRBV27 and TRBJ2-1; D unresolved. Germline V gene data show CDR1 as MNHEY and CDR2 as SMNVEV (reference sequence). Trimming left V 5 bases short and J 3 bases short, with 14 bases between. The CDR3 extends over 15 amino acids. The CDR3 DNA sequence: TGTGCCAGCAGTCCCAACTACATTCTCTACAATGAGCAGTTCTTC. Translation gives CASSPNYILYNEQFF.

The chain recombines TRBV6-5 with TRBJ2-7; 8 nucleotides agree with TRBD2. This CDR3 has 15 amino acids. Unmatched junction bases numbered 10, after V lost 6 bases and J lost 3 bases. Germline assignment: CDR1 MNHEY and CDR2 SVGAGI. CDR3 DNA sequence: TGTGCCAGCAGACCCCTCGCGGGAGGCTTCTACGAGCAGTACTTC. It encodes CASRPLAGGFYEQYF.

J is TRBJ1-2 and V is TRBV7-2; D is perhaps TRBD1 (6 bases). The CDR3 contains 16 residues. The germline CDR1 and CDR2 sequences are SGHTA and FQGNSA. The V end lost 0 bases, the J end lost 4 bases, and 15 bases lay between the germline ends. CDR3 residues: CASSLASQGPIYGYTF. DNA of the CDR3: TGTGCCAGCAGCTTAGCTAGCCAGGGGCCCATCTATGGCTACACCTTC.

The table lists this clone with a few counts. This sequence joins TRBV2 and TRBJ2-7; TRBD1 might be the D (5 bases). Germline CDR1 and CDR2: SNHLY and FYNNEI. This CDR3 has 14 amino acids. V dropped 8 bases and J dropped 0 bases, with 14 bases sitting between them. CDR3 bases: TGTGCCAGCGCGCGACAGTCGAGCTCCTACGAGCAGTACTTC. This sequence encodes CASARQSSSYEQYF. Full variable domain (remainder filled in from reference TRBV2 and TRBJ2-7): EPEVTQTPSHQVTQMGQEVILRCVPISNHLYFYWYRQILGQKVEFLVSFYNNEISEKSEIFDDQFSVERPDGSNFTLKIRSTKLEDSAMYFCASARQSSSYEQYFGPGTRLTVT.

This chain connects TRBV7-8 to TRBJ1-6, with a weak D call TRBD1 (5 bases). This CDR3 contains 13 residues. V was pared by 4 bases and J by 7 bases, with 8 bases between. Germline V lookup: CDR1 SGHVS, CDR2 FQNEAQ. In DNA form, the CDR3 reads TGTGCCAGCAGCTGGGAGGGGAATTCACCCCTCCACTTT. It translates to CASSWEGNSPLHF.

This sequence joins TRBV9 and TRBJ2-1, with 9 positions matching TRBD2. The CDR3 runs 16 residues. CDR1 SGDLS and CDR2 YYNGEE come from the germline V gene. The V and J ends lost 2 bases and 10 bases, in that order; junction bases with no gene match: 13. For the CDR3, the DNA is TGTGCCAGCAGCGTTTCAATCGCTAGCGGGATGGAAGAGCAGTTCTTC. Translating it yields CASSVSIASGMEEQFF.

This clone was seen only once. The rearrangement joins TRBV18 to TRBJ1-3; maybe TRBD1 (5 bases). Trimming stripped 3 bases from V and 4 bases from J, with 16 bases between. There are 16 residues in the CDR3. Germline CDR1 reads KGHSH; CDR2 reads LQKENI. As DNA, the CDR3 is TGTGCCAGCTCACCCCCCCCCAGGGCGGCAGGAAACACCATATATTTT. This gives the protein CASSPPPRAAGNTIYF. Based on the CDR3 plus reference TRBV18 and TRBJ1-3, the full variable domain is NAGVMQNPRHLVRRRGQEARLRCSPMKGHSHVYWYRQLPEEGLKFMVYLQKENIIDESGMPKERFSAEFPKEGPSILRIQQVVRGDSAAYFCASSPPPRAAGNTIYFGEGSWLTVV.

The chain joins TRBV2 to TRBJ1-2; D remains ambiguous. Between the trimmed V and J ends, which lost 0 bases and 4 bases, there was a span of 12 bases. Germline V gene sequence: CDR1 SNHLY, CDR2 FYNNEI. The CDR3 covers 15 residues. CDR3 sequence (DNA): TGTGCCAGCAGTGAAGCAGAGCTTATCGGCTATGGCTACACCTTC. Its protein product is CASSEAELIGYGYTF. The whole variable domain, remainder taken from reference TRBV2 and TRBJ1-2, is EPEVTQTPSHQVTQMGQEVILRCVPISNHLYFYWYRQILGQKVEFLVSFYNNEISEKSEIFDDQFSVERPDGSNFTLKIRSTKLEDSAMYFCASSEAELIGYGYTFGSGTRLTVV.

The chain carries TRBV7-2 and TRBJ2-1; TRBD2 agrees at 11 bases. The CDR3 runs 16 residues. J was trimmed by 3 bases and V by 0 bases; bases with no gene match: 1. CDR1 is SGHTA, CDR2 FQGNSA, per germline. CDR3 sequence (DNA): TGTGCCAGCAGCTTAGCCGGGACTAGCGGCTACAATGAGCAGTTCTTC. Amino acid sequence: CASSLAGTSGYNEQFF.

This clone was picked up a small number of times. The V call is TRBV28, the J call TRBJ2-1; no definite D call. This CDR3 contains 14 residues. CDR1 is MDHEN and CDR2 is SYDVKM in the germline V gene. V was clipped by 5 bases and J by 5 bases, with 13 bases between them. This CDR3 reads CASSIIAPNNEQFF. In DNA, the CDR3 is TGTGCCAGCAGTATAATAGCCCCTAACAATGAGCAGTTCTTC.

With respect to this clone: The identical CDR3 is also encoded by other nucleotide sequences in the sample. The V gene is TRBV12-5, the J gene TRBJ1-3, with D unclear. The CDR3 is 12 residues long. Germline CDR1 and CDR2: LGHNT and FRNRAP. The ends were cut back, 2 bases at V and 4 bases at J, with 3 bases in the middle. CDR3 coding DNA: TGTGCTAGTGGTTTGCTCGGAAACACCATATATTTT. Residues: CASGLLGNTIYF.

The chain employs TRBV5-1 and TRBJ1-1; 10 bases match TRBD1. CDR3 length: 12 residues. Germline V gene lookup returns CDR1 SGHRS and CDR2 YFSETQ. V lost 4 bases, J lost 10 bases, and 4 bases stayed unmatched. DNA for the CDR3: TGCGCCAGCAGCCACGGACAGGGGGGAGCTTTCTTT. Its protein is CASSHGQGGAFF.

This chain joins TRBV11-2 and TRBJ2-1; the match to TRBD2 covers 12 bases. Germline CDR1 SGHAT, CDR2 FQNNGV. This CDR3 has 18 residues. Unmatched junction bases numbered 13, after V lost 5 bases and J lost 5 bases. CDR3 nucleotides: TGTGCCAGCAGCCCCTCTTGGACTAGCGGGGTAGCTGACAATGAGCAGTTCTTC. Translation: CASSPSWTSGVADNEQFF.

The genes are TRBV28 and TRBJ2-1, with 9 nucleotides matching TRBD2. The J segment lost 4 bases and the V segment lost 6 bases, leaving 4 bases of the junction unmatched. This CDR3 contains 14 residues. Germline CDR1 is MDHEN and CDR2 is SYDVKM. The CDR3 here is CASRGLAGYNEQFF. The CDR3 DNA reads TGTGCCAGCAGGGGGCTAGCGGGATACAATGAGCAGTTCTTC.

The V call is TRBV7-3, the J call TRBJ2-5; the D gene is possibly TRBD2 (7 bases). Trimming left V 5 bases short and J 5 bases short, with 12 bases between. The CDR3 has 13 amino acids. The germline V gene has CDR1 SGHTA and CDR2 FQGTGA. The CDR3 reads CASSRKGGETQYF. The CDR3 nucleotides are TGTGCCAGCAGCCGCAAGGGGGGGGAGACCCAGTACTTC.

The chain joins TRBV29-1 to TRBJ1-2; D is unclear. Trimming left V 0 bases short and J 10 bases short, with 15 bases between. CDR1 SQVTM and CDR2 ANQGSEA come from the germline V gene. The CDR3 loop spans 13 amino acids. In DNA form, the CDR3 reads TGCAGCGTTGAAGAGCGCGGGCAGGCGTACTACACCTTC. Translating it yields CSVEERGQAYYTF.

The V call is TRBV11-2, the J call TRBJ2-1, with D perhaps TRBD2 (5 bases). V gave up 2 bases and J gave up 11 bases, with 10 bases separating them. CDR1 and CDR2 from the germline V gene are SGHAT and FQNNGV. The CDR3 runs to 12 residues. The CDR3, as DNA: TGTGCCAGCAGCTTACAACGCGGGCAGCAGTTCTTC. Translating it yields CASSLQRGQQFF. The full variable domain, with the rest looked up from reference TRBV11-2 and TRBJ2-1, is EAGVAQSPRYKIIEKRQSVAFWCNPISGHATLYWYQQILGQGPKLLIQFQNNGVVDDSQLPKDRFSAERLKGVDSTLKIQPAKLEDSAVYLCASSLQRGQQFFGPGTRLTVL.

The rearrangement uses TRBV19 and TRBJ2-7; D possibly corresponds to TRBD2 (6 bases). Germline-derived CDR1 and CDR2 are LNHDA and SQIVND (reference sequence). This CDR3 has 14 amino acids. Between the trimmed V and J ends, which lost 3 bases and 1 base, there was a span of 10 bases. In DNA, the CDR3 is TGTGCCAGTAGTATGAACGGGGGTTCCTACGAGCAGTACTTC. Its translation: CASSMNGGSYEQYF.

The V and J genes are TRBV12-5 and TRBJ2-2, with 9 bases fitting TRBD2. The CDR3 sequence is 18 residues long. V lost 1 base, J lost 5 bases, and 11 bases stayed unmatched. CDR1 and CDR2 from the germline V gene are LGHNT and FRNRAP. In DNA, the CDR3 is TGTGCTAGTGGTTTGGCCCGCTATAGCGGGAGTGATACCGGGGAGCTGTTTTTT. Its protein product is CASGLARYSGSDTGELFF.

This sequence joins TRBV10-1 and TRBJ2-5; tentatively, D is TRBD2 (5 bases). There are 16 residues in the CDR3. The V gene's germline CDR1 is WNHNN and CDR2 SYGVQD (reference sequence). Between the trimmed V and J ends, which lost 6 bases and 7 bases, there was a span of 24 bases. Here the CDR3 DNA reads TGCGCCAGCAGACTAGACACCCCAACTTCAAGAGCGACCCAGTACTTC. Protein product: CASRLDTPTSRATQYF.

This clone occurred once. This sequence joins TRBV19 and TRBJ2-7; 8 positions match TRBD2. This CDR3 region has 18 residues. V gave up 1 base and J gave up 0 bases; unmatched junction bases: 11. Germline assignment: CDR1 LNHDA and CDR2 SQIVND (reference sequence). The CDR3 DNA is TGTGCCAGTAGTATAGGACTAAAGCGGGAGCCGAGCTCCTACGAGCAGTACTTC. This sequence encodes CASSIGLKREPSSYEQYF. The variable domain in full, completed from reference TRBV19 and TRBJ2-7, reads DGGITQSPKYLFRKEGQNVTLSCEQNLNHDAMYWYRQDPGQGLRLIYYSQIVNDFQKGDIAEGYSVSREKKESFPLTVTSAQKNPTAFYLCASSIGLKREPSSYEQYFGPGTRLTVT.

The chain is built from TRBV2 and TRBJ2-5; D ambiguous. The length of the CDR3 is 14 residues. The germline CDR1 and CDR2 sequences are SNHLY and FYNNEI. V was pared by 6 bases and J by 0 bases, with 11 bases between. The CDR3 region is CASRLRSYQETQYF. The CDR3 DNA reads TGTGCCAGCAGGTTGAGAAGTTACCAAGAGACCCAGTACTTC. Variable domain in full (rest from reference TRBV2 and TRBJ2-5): EPEVTQTPSHQVTQMGQEVILRCVPISNHLYFYWYRQILGQKVEFLVSFYNNEISEKSEIFDDQFSVERPDGSNFTLKIRSTKLEDSAMYFCASRLRSYQETQYFGPGTRLLVL.

CDR3 sequence (DNA): TGTGCCAGCAGCCAGGGCTACGAGCAGTACTTC. Its translation is CASSQGYEQYF. The chain couples TRBV12-3 or TRBV12-4 to TRBJ2-7; TRBD1 might be the D (5 bases). V lost 6 bases and J lost 3, with 6 bases in between. The CDR3 totals 11 residues.

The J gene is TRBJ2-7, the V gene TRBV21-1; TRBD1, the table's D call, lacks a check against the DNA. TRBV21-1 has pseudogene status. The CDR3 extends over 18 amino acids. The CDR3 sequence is CASSRVGGSLTSPYEQYF. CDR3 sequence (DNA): TGTGCCAGCAGCAGAGTAGGGGGCTCACTTACCAGTCCCTACGAGCAGTACTTC.